This T cell receptor (beta chain) was documented in a study of Ad26.COV2.S vaccination and SARS-CoV-2 variants. Whole-study context: Intramuscular Ad26.COV2.S doses were given once or twice, 56 days apart.

Treatment: over 15 received Ad26.COV2.S at low or high dose, single or two shots; five or six received placebo; per-sample allocation not given. The study sampled participants on day 63 after the first vaccine or placebo injection. Vaccination used an Ad26 vector expressing Wuhan-strain SARS-CoV-2 spike. The assay was immunoSEQ multiplex PCR, and TCRdb's table has in-frame clones only and misses some. The data hold under 300,000 clones, with approximately 88% observed a single time. The study, taken as a whole, reports: Breadth, reportedly substantial, characterized the spike-specific CD8+ and CD4+ T cell responses after vaccination. Non-spike TCR breadth showed similarity between vaccine and placebo recipients.

Germline CDR1 LGHNA, CDR2 YSLEER. V shed 0 bases and J shed 5 bases, with 13 bases lying between them. The CDR3 totals 15 residues. With respect to this clone: Its specificity is unknown.

The chain carries TRBV4-3 and TRBJ1-2; D remains ambiguous. This TCR was sampled from a person aged 18 to 65 who received the Ad26.COV2.S COVID-19 vaccine or a placebo. Sequencing used peripheral blood, obtained in a trial of Ad26.COV2.S vaccine versus placebo. The CDR3 bases are TGCGCCAGCAGCCAAGATCCGGTTGTGAGGTATGGCTACACCTTC. It codes for CASSQDPVVRYGYTF.